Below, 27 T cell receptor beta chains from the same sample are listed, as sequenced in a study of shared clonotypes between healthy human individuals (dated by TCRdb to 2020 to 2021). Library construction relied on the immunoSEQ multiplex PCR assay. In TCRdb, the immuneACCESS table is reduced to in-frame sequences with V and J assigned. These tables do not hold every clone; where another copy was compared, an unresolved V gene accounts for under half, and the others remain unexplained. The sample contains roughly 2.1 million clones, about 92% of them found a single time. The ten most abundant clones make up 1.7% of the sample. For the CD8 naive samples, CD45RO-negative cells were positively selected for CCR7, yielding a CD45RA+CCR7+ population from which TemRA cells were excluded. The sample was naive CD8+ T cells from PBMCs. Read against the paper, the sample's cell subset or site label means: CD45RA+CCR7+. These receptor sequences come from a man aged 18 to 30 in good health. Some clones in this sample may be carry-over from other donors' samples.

The CDR3 here is CAISESSQGSSYNEQFF. CDR3 DNA sequence: TGTGCCATCAGTGAGTCGAGTCAGGGAAGCTCCTACAATGAGCAGTTCTTC. V usage is TRBV10-3 and J usage is TRBJ2-1, with D perhaps TRBD1 (5 bases). Germline CDR1 ENHRY, CDR2 SYGVKD. The CDR3 totals 17 residues. Trimming removed 0 bases at V and 0 bases at J, with 12 bases between.

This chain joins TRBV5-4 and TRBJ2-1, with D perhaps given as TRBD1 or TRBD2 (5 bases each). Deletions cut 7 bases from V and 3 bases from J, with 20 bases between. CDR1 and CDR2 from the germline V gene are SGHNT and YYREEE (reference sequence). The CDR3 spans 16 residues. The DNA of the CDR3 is TGTGCCAGCCGAGCCACGTTAGGGACGGTCTACAATGAGCAGTTCTTC. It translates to CASRATLGTVYNEQFF.

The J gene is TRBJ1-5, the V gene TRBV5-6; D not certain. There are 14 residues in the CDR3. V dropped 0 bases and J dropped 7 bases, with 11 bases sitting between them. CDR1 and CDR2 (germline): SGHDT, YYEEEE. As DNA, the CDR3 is TGTGCCAGCAGCTTGGGACGGAACGGGCAGCCCCAGCATTTT. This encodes CASSLGRNGQPQHF.

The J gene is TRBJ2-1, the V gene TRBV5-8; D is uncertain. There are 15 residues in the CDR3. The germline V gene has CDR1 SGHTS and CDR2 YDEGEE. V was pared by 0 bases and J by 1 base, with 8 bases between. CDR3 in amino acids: CASSLGTASYNEQFF. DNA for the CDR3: TGTGCCAGCAGCTTGGGGACGGCGTCCTACAATGAGCAGTTCTTC.

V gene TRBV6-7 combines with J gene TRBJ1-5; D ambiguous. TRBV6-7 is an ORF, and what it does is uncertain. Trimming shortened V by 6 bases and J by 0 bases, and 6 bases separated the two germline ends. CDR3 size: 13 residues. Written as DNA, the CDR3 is TGTGCCAGCAGACTACCTAGCAATCAGCCCCAGCATTTT. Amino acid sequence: CASRLPSNQPQHF.

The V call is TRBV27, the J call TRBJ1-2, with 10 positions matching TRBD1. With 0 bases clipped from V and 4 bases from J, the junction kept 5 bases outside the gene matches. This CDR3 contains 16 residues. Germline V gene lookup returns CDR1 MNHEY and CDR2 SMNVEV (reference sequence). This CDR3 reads CASSLSRTGGPYGYTF. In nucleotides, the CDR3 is TGTGCCAGCAGTTTATCGAGGACAGGGGGACCCTATGGCTACACCTTC.

The CDR3 nucleotides are TGTGCCAGCAGCGCCCCAGTTTACCCTGAGCAGTTCTTC. It yields the protein CASSAPVYPEQFF. The chain recombines TRBV9 with TRBJ2-1; D gene uncertain. Trimming stripped 3 bases from V and 9 bases from J, with 13 bases between. Germline V CDR1 and CDR2: SGDLS, YYNGEE. This CDR3 has 13 amino acids.

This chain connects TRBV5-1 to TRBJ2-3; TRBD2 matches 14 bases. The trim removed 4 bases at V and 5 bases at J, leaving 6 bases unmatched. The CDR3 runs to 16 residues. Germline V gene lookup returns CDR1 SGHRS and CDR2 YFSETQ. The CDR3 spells CASSPRGTSGRDTQYF. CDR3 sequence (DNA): TGCGCCAGCAGCCCACGGGGGACTAGCGGGAGAGATACGCAGTATTTT.

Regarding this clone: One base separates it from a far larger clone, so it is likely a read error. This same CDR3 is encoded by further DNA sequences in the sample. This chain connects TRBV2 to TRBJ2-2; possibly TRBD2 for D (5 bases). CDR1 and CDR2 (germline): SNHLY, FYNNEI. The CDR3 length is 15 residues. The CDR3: CASSVSRVDTGELFF. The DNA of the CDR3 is TGTGCCAGCAGTGTAAGCCGGGTAGACACCGGGGAGTTGTTTTTT.

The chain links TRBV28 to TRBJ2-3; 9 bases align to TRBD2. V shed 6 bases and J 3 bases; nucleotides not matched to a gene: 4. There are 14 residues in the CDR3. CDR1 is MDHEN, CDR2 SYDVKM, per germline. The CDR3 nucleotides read TGTGCCAGCAGGCGAACTAGCGGGACAGATACGCAGTATTTT. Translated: CASRRTSGTDTQYF.

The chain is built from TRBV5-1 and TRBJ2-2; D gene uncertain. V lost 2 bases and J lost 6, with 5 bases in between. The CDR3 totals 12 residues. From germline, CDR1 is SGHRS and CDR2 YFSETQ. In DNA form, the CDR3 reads TGCGCCAGCAGCTTCCTGGCCGGGGAGCTGTTTTTT. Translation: CASSFLAGELFF.

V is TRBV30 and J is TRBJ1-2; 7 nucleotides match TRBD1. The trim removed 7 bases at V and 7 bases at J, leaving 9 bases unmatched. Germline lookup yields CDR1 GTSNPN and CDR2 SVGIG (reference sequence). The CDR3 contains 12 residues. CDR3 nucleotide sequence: TGTGCCTTACCGACAGGGAAGGGTGGCTACACCTTC. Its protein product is CALPTGKGGYTF.

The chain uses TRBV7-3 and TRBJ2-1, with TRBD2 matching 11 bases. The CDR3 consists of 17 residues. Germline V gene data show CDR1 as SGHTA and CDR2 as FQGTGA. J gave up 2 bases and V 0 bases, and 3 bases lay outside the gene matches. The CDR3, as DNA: TGTGCCAGCAGCTTAACGACTAGCGGGGCTACCTACAATGAGCAGTTCTTC. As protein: CASSLTTSGATYNEQFF.

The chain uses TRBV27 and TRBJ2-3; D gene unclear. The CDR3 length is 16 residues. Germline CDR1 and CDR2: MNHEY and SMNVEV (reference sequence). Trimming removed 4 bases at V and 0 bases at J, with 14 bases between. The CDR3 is CASSSYRATSTDTQYF. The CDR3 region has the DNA TGTGCCAGCAGTTCTTACAGAGCAACTAGCACAGATACGCAGTATTTT.

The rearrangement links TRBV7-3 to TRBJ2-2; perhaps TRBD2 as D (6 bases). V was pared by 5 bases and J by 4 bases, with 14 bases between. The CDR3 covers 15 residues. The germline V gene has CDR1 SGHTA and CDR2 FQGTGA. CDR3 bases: TGTGCCAGCAGCATACGGAGGGGCCTCACCGGGGAGCTGTTTTTT. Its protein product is CASSIRRGLTGELFF.

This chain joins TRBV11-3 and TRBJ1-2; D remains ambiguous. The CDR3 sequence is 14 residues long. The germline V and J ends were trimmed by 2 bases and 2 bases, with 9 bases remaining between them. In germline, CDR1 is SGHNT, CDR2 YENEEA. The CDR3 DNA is TGTGCCAGCAGCTTAACGAGGTGGAACTATGGCTACACCTTC. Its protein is CASSLTRWNYGYTF.

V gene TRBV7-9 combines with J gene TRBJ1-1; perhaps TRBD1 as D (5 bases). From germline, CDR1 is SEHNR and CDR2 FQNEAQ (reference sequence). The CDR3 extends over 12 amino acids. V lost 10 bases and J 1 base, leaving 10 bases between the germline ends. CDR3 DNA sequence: TGTGCCACGCGCGGGGGGAACACTGAAGCTTTCTTT. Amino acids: CATRGGNTEAFF.

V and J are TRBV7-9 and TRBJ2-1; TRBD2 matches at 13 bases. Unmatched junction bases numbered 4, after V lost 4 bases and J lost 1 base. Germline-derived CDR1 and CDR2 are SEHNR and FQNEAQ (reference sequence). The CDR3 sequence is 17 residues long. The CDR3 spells CASSSGLAGRSYNEQFF. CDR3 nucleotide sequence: TGTGCCAGCAGCTCGGGACTAGCGGGAAGATCCTACAATGAGCAGTTCTTC.

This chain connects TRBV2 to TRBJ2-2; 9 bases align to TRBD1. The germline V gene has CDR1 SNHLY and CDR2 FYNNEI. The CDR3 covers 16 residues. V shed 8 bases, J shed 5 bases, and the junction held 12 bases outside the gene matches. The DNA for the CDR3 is TGTGCCAGCCGGGGTTGGGGACAGGGTATAACCGGGGAGCTGTTTTTT. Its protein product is CASRGWGQGITGELFF.

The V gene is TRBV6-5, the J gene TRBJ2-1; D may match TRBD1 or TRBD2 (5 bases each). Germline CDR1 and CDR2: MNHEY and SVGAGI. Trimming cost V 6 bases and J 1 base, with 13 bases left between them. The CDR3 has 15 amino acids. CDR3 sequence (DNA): TGTGCCAGCAGCCCGGGGCGAATATCCTACAATGAGCAGTTCTTC. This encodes CASSPGRISYNEQFF.

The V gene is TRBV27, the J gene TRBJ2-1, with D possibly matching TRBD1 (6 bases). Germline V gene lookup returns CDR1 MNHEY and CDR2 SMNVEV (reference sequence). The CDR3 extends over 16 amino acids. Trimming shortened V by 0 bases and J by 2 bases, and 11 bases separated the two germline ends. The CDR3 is CASSLSRTVTYNEQFF. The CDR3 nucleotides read TGTGCCAGCAGTTTATCTCGGACAGTTACCTACAATGAGCAGTTCTTC.

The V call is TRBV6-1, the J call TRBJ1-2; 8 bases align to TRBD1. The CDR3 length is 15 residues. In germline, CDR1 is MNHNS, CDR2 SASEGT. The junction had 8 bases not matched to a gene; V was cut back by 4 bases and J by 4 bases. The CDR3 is CASSAFTGTGYGYTF. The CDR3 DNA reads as TGTGCCAGCAGTGCTTTCACCGGGACAGGCTATGGCTACACCTTC.

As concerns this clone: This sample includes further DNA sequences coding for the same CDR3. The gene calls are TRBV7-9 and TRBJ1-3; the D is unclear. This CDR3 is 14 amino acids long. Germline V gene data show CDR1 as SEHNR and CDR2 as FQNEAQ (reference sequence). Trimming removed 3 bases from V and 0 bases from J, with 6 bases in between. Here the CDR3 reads CASSFGSSGNTIYF. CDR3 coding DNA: TGTGCCAGCAGCTTCGGAAGCTCTGGAAACACCATATATTTT. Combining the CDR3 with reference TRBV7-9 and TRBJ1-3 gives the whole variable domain DTGVSQNPRHKITKRGQNVTFRCDPISEHNRLYWYRQTLGQGPEFLTYFQNEAQLEKSRLLSDRFSAERPKGSFSTLEIQRTEQGDSAMYLCASSFGSSGNTIYFGEGSWLTVV.

CDR3 residues: CASSKGQVGMNTEAFF. For the CDR3, the DNA is TGTGCCAGTAGTAAGGGACAGGTAGGGATGAACACTGAAGCTTTCTTT. V usage is TRBV19 and J usage is TRBJ1-1; TRBD1 agrees at 8 bases. V shed 4 bases, J shed 0 bases, and the junction held 7 bases outside the gene matches. Germline loops: CDR1 LNHDA, CDR2 SQIVND (reference sequence). The CDR3 consists of 16 residues.

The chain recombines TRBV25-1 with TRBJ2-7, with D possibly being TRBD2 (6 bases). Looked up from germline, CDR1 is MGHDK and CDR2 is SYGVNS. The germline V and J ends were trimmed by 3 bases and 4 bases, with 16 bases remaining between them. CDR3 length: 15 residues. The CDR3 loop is CASSDGPGVVYEQYF. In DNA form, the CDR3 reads TGTGCCAGCAGTGATGGTCCGGGGGTGGTATACGAGCAGTACTTC.

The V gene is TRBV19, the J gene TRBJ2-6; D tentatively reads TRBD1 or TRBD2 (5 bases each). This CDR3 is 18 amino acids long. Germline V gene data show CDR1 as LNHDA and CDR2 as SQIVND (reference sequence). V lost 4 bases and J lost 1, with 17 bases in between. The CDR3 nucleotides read TGTGCCAGTAGTACCCCGCTAGGGTGGGGGTCTGGGGCCAACGTCCTGACTTTC. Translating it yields CASSTPLGWGSGANVLTF.

CDR3 DNA: TGTGCCAGCAGTAGGGGACAGGGCTTTTCCTACGAGCAGTACTTC. As protein: CASSRGQGFSYEQYF. The chain combines TRBV28 with TRBJ2-7; 9 nucleotides align to TRBD1. Germline V CDR1 and CDR2: MDHEN, SYDVKM. The CDR3 is 15 residues long. The J segment lost 1 base and the V segment lost 5 bases, leaving 6 bases of the junction unmatched.